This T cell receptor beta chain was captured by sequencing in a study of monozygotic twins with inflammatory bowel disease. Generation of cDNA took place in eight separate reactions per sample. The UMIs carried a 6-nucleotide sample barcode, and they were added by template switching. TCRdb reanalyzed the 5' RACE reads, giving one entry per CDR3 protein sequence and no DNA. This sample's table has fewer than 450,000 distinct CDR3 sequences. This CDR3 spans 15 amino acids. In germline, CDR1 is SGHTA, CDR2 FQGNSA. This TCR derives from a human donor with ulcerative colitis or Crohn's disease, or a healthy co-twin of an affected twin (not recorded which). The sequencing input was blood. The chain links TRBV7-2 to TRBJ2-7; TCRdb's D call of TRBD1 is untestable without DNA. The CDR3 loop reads CASSLDSGGGSEQYF.